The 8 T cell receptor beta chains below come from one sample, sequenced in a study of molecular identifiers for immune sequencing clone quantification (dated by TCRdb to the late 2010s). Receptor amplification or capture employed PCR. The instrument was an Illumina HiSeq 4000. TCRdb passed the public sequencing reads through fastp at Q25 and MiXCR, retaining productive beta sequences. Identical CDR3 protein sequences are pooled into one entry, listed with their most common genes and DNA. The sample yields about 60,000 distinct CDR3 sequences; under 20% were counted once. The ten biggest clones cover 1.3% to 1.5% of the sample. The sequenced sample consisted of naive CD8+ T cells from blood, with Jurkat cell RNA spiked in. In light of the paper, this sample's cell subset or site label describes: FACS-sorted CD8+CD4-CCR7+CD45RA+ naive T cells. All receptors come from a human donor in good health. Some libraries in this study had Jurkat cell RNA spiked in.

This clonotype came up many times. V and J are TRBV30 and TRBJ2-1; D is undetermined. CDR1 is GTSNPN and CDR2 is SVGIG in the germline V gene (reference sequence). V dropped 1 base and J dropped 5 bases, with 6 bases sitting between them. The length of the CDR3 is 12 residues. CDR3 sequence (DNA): TGTGCCTGGAGTGGCCCTGACAATGAGCAGTTCTTC. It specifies CAWSGPDNEQFF. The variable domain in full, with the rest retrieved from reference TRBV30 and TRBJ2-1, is SQTIHQWPATLVQPVGSPLSLECTVEGTSNPNLYWYRQAAGRGLQLLFYSVGIGQISSEVPQNLSASRPQDRQFILSSKKLLLSDSGFYLCAWSGPDNEQFFGPGTRLTVL.

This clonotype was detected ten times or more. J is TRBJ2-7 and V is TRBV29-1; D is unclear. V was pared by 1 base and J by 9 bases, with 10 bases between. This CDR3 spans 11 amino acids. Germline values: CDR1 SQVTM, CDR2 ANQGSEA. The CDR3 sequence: CSVEGVLGQYF. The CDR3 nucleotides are TGCAGCGTTGAAGGGGTTCTTGGGCAGTACTTC.

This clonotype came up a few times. The DNA for the CDR3 is TGTGCCAGCAGTTCCCCCCGGCGGGTGGGGACAGATACGCAGTATTTT. This encodes CASSSPRRVGTDTQYF. The J gene is TRBJ2-3, the V gene TRBV27, with a tentative D call TRBD2 (5 bases). The CDR3 contains 16 residues. With 4 bases removed from V and 3 bases from J, the gap between germline ends came to 17 bases. Germline V gives CDR1 MNHEY, CDR2 SMNVEV (reference sequence).

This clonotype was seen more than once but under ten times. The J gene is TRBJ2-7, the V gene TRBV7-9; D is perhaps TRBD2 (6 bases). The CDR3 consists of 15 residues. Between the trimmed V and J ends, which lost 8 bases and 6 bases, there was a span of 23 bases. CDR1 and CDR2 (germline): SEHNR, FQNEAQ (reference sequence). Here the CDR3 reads CASSPRASETIEQYF. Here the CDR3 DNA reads TGTGCCAGCTCCCCCAGGGCTAGCGAAACCATCGAGCAGTACTTC. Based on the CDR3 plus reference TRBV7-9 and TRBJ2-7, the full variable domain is DTGVSQNPRHKITKRGQNVTFRCDPISEHNRLYWYRQTLGQGPEFLTYFQNEAQLEKSRLLSDRFSAERPKGSFSTLEIQRTEQGDSAMYLCASSPRASETIEQYFGPGTRLTVT.

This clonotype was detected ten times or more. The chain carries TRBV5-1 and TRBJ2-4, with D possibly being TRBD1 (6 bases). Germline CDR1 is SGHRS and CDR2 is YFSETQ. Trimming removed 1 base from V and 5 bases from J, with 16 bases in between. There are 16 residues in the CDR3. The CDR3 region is CASSLSSQGPQNIQYF. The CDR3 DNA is TGCGCCAGCAGCTTGAGTTCCCAGGGGCCTCAAAACATTCAGTACTTC.

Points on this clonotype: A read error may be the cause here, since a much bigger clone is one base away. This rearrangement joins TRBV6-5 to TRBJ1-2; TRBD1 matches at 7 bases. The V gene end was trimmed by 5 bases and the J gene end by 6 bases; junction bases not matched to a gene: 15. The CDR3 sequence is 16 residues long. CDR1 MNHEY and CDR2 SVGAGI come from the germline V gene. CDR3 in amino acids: CASSHRQGGSDHGYTF. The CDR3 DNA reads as TGTGCCAGCAGTCACAGACAGGGAGGGTCGGACCATGGCTACACCTTC.

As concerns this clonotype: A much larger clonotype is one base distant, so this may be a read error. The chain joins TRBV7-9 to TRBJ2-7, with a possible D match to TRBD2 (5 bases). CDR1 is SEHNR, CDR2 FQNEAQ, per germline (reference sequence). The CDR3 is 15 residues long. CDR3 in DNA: TGTGACAGCAGCTTTTCGGGGAGCTTATTCTACGAGCAGTACTTC. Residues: CDSSFSGSLFYEQYF.

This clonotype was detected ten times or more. CDR3 amino acids: CASSSLSAGEDYIQYF. The CDR3 bases are TGTGCCAGCAGTTCCTTGTCAGCGGGAGAGGATTACATTCAGTACTTC. The chain employs TRBV27 and TRBJ2-4; 8 positions match TRBD2. The germline CDR1 and CDR2 sequences are MNHEY and SMNVEV (reference sequence). CDR3 length: 16 amino acids. The V and J ends lost 4 bases and 8 bases, in that order; junction bases with no gene match: 13.